This T cell receptor beta chain was documented in a study of CD8 T cells in Susac syndrome. Random hexamers were used to reverse transcribe the RNA input (about 0.5 to 1 ug). TCR beta CDR3 was amplified by immunoSEQ multiplex PCR. This amplification extended across 54 Vbeta and 13 Jbeta segments. From the immunoSEQ multiplex PCR reads, TCRdb called clonotypes with MiXCR, one entry per CDR3 protein. The data contain under 350,000 distinct CDR3 sequences, about 91% of them seen just once; the ten biggest clones take up about 0.07%. Sequencing targeted TCR beta in T cells from blood (CD8+ and CD4+). Relapsing-remitting disease, either stable or active, was present in the treatment-naive patients who were the multiple sclerosis controls. TEMRA cells were FACS-enriched, with CD8+ and CD4+ T cells isolated negatively. Material for sequencing was CD4+ T cells from PBMCs. This receptor was obtained from a human donor with multiple sclerosis.

This chain's CDR3 is CASSQDWDIEHSEAFF. CDR3 DNA: TGTGCCAGCAGCCAAGATTGGGACATCGAACACAGTGAAGCTTTCTTT. V usage is TRBV14 and J usage is TRBJ1-1; D perhaps matches TRBD1 (6 bases). The CDR3 has 16 residues. Germline V gene lookup returns CDR1 SGHDN and CDR2 FVKESK. The V and J ends lost 0 bases and 7 bases respectively, with 18 bases between them.